One T cell receptor beta chain is described in this entry. Germline assignment: CDR1 SQVTM and CDR2 ANQGSEA. Trimming removed 7 bases at V and 6 bases at J, with 16 bases between. There are 13 residues in the CDR3. This record comes from a study of blood T cell repertoires in COVID-19. Study in general: Sources were T cells, B-cell-depleted T cells, or PBMCs; the material itself was cDNA or gDNA.

TCRdb's table, derived via immunoSEQ multiplex PCR, lists solely in-frame clones and lacks some. The sample carries about 51,000 clones, 70% to 90% recorded once. V and J are TRBV29-1 and TRBJ2-1, with a tentative D call TRBD1 (7 bases). The material sequenced was peripheral blood. This TCR was sampled from a man aged 45-65 years with active COVID-19. The CDR3 DNA reads TGCAGCGGCGGGACAGCCAAATTCAATGAGCAGTTCTTC. Protein: CSGGTAKFNEQFF.